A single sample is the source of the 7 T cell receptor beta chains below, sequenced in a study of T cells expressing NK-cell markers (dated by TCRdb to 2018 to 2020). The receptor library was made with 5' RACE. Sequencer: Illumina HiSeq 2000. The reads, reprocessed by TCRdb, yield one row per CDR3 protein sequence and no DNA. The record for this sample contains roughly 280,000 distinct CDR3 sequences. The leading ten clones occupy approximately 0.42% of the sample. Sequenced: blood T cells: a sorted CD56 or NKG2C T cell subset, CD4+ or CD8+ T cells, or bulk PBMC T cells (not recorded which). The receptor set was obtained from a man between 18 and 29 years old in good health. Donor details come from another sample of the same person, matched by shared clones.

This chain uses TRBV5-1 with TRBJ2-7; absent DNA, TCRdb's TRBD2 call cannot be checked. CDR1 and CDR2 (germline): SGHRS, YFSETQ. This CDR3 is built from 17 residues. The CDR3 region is CASSLAGLADHSYEQYF.

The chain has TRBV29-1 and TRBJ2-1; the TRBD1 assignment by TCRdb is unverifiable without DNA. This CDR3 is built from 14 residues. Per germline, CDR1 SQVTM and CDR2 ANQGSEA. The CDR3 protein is CSVELRTGINEQFF.

The CDR3 loop reads CASRPGQALSTDTQFF. The chain has TRBV12-3 or TRBV12-4 and TRBJ2-3; TCRdb gives TRBD1 as the D gene, but with no DNA this cannot be confirmed. The CDR3 contains 16 residues.

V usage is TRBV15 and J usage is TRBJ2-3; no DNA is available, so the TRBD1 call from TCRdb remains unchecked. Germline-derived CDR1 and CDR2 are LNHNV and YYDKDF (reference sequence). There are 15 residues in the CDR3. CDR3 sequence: CATHPGGISRDTQYF. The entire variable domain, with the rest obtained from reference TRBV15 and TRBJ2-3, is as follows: DAMVIQNPRYQVTQFGKPVTLSCSQTLNHNVMYWYQQKSSQAPKLLFHYYDKDFNNEADTPDNFQSRRPNTSFCFLDIRSPGLGDTAMYLCATHPGGISRDTQYFGPGTRLTVL.

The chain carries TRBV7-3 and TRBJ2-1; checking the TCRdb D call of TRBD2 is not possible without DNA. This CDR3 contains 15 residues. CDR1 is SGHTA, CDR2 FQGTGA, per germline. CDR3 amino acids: CASSTTSGRDNEQFF.

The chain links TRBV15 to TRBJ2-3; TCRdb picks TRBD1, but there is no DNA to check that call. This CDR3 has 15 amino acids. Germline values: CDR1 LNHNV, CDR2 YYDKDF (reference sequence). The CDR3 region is CATSSAGFLPDTQYF.

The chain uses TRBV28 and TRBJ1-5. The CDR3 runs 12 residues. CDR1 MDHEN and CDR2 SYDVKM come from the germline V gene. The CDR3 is CASSLQPKPQHF.